This T cell receptor (beta chain) emerged from a study of shared clonotypes between healthy human individuals. The CDR3 covers 13 residues. The germline CDR1 and CDR2 sequences are MNHNS and SASEGT. Trimming shortened V by 1 base and J by 8 bases, and 11 bases separated the two germline ends. Clones were read by immunoSEQ multiplex PCR, and TCRdb kept only the in-frame ones, dropping some. The sample has hundreds of thousands of clones; about 85% are singletons. The chain recombines TRBV6-1 with TRBJ1-2; D is perhaps TRBD1 (6 bases). The sequenced sample consisted of PBMCs. This TCR was recovered from a woman between 35 and 50 years old in good health. Some clones in this sample may be carry-over from other donors' samples. CDR3 in DNA: TGTGCCAGCAGTGAAGAGGGGGGGCTCGGCTACACCTTC. Residues: CASSEEGGLGYTF.